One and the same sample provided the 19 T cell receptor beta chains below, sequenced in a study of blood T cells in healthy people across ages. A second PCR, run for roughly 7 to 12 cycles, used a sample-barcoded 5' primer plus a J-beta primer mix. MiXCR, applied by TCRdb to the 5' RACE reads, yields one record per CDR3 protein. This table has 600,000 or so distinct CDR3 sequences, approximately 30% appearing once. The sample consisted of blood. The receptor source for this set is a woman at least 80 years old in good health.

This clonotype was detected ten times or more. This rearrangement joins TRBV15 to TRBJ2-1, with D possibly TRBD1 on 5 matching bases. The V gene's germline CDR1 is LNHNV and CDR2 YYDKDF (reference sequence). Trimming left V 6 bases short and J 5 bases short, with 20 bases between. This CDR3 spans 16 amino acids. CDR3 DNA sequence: TGTGCCACCAGTTTCAGTAGTGGGGCAACCGACAATGAGCAGTTCTTC. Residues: CATSFSSGATDNEQFF. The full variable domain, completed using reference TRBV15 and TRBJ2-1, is DAMVIQNPRYQVTQFGKPVTLSCSQTLNHNVMYWYQQKSSQAPKLLFHYYDKDFNNEADTPDNFQSRRPNTSFCFLDIRSPGLGDTAMYLCATSFSSGATDNEQFFGPGTRLTVL.

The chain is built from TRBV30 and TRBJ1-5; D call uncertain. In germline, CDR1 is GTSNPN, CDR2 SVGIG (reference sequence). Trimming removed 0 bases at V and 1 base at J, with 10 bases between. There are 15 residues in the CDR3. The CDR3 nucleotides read TGTGCCTGGAGTGTACGAGGCGGGAGCAATCAGCCCCAGCATTTT. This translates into CAWSVRGGSNQPQHF.

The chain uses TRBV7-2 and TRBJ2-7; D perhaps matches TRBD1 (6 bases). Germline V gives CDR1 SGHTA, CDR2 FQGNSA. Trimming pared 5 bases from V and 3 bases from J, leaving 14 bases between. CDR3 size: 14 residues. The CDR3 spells CASSPVGGFYEQYF. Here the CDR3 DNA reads TGTGCCAGCAGCCCCGTAGGGGGTTTCTACGAGCAGTACTTC.

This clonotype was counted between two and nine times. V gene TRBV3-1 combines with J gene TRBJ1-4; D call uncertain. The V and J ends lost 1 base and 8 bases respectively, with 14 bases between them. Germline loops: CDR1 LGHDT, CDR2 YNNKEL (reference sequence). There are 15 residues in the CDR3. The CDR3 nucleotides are TGTGCCAGCAGCCAAGGTCCAAGCAAGGGCGAAAAACTGTTTTTT. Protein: CASSQGPSKGEKLFF.

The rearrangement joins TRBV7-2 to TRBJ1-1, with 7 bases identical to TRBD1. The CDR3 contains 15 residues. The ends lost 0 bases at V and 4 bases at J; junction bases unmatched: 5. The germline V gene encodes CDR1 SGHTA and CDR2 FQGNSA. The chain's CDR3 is CASSLAQGGRTEAFF. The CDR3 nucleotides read TGTGCCAGCAGCTTAGCGCAGGGGGGGCGCACTGAAGCTTTCTTT.

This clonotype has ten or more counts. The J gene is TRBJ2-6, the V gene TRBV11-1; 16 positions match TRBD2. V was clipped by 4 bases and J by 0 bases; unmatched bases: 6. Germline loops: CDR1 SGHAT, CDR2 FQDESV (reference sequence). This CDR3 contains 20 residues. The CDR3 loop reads CASSSGTSGGATSGANVLTF. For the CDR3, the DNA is TGTGCCAGCAGCTCCGGGACTAGCGGGGGGGCAACCTCTGGGGCCAACGTCCTGACTTTC.

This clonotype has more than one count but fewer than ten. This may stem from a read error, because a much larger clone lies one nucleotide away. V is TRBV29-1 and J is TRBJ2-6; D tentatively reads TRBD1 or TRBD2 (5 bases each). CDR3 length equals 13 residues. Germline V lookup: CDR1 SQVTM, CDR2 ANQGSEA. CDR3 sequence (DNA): TGCAGCGTTGAAGACCCCGGGGCCAACGTCCGGACTTTC. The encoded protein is CSVEDPGANVRTF.

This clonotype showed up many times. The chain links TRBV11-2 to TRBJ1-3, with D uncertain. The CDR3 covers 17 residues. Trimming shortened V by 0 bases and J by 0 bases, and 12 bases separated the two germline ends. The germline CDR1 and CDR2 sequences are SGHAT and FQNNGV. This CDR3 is CASSLEQNTLSGNTIYF. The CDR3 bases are TGTGCCAGCAGCTTAGAACAGAATACTCTCTCTGGAAACACCATATATTTT.

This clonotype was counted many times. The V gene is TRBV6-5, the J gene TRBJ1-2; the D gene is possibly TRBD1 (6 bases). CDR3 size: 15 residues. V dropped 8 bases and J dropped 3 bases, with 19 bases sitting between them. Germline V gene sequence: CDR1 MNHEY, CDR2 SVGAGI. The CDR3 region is CASRFNRAGYYGYTF. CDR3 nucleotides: TGTGCCAGCCGCTTCAACAGGGCCGGGTACTATGGCTACACCTTC.

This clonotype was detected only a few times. The chain's CDR3 is CASLAGGSTDTQYF. As DNA, the CDR3 is TGTGCCAGCCTAGCGGGGGGAAGCACAGATACGCAGTATTTT. This rearrangement joins TRBV28 to TRBJ2-3; 11 bases are a match to TRBD2. J was trimmed by 0 bases and V by 8 bases; bases with no gene match: 1. The CDR3 has 14 residues. Germline V gene sequence: CDR1 MDHEN, CDR2 SYDVKM.

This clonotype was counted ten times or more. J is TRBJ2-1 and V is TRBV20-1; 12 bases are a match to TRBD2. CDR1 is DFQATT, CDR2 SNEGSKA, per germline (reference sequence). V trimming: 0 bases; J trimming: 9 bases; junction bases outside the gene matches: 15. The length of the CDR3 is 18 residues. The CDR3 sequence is CSARDSGLAGFRGGEQFF. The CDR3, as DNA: TGCAGTGCTAGAGATTCCGGACTAGCGGGGTTTCGAGGAGGTGAGCAGTTCTTC.

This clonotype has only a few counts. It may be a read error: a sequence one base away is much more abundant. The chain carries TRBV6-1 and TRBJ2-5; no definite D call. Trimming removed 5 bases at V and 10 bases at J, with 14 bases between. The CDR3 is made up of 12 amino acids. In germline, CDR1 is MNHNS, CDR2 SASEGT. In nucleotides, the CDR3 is TGTGCCAGCAGTCGGGCTTGGGCGGACCAGTACTTC. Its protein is CASSRAWADQYF.

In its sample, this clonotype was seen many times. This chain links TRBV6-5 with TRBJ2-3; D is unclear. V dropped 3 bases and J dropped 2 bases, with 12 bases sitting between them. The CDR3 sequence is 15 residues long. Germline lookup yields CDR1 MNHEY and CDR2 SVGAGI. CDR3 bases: TGTGCCAGCAGTTATGGGCAGTTGATCACAGATACGCAGTATTTT. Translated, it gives CASSYGQLITDTQYF.

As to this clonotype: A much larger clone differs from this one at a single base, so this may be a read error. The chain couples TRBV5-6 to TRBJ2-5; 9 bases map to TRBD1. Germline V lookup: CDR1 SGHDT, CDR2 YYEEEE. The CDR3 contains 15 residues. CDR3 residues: CASSQGGQGQETRYF. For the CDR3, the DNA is TGTGCCAGCAGCCAGGGGGGACAGGGCCAAGAGACCCGGTACTTC.

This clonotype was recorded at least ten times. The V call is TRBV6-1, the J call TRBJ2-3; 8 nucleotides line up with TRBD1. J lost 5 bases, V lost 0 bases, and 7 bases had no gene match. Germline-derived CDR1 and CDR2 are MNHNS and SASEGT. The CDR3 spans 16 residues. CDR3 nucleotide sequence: TGTGCCAGCAGTGAAGCAAGGGACAGGTTTAAAGATACGCAGTATTTT. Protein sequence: CASSEARDRFKDTQYF.

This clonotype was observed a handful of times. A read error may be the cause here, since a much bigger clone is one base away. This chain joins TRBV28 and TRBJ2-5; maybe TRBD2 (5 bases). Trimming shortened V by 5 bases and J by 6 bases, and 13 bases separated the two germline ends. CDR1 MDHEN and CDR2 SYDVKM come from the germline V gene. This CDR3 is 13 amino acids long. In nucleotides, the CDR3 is TGTGCCAGCAGTCGGGGTCCCGGTAAGACCCAGTACTTC. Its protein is CASSRGPGKTQYF.

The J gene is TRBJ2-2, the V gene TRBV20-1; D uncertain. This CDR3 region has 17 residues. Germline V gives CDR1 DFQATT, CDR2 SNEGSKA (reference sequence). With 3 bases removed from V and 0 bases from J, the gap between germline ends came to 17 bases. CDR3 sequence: CSARKAPRRPNTGELFF. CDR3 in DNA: TGCAGTGCTAGGAAAGCCCCCCGAAGACCGAACACCGGGGAGCTGTTTTTT.

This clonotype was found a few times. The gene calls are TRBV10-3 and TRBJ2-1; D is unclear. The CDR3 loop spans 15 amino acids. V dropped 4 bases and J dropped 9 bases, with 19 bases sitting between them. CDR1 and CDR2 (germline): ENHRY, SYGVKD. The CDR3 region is CAISGEVVFIFEQFF. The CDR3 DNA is TGTGCCATCAGTGGAGAAGTAGTTTTCATATTTGAGCAGTTCTTC.

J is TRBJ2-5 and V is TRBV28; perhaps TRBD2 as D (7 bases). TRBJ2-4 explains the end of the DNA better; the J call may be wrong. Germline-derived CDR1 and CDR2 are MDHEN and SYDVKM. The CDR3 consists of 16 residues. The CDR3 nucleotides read TGTGCCAGCAGCCCCTTCATACAGGGAGGGAGGAACATTCAGTACTTC. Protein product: CASSPFIQGGRNIQYF.